This T cell receptor beta chain was profiled in a study of shared clonotypes between healthy human individuals. This clone was seen a few times. Method: immunoSEQ multiplex PCR; TCRdb's copy keeps in-frame clones and lacks some. The data contain 110,000 or so clones, about 70% of them singletons. Per the germline V gene, CDR1 is SGHRS and CDR2 is YFSETQ. Unmatched junction bases numbered 6, after V lost 2 bases and J lost 8 bases. The CDR3 sequence is 14 residues long. The sequenced material came from memory CD8+ T cells sorted from blood. Noted subset: CD45RO+ cells pooled with CCR7-negative TemRA cells. This clonotype was obtained from a woman in her twenties or thirties in good health. This rearrangement joins TRBV5-1 to TRBJ1-4, with TRBD1 identical over 7 bases. The CDR3 spells CASSFDRVEEKLFF. Here the CDR3 DNA reads TGCGCCAGCAGCTTTGACAGGGTGGAGGAAAAACTGTTTTTT. Together with reference TRBV5-1 and TRBJ1-4, the CDR3 gives the full variable domain: KAGVTQTPRYLIKTRGQQVTLSCSPISGHRSVSWYQQTPGQGLQFLFEYFSETQRNKGNFPGRFSGRQFSNSRSEMNVSTLELGDSALYLCASSFDRVEEKLFFGSGTQLSVL.